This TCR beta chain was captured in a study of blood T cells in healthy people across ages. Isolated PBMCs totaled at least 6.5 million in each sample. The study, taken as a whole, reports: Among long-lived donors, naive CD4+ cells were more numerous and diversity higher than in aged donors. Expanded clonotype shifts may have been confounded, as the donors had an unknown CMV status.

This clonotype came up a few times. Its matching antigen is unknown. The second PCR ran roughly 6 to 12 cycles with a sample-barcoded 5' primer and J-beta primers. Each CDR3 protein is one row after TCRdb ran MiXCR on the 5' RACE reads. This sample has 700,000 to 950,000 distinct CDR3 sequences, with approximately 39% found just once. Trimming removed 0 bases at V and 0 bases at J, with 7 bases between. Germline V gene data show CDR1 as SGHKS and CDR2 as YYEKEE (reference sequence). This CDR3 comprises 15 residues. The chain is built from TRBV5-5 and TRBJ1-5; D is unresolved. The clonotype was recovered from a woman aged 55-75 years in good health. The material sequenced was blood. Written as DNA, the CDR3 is TGTGCCAGCAGCTTGGGTGGGTTTAGCAATCAGCCCCAGCATTTT. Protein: CASSLGGFSNQPQHF.